These 4 T cell receptor beta chains came from one sample sequenced in a study of T cells in Graves' hyperthyroidism and ophthalmopathy. Amplification of TCR beta CDR3 regions used RNA as the template. The HTBI set primed first-round TCR CDR3 RT-PCR. Each CDR3 protein gets one entry after TCRdb re-called the multiplex PCR reads with MiXCR. The table includes 350,000 to 450,000 distinct CDR3 sequences, roughly 13% detected once. Sequencing used blood. Receptor source: an older woman with Graves' hyperthyroidism.

This clonotype was detected many times. J is TRBJ2-3 and V is TRBV20-1; TRBD2 matches 12 bases. Trimming removed 3 bases from V and 2 bases from J; junction bases left unmatched: 6. The CDR3 loop spans 16 amino acids. CDR1 is DFQATT, CDR2 SNEGSKA, per germline (reference sequence). This CDR3 is CSASSRLAGDTDTQYF. The DNA for the CDR3 is TGCAGTGCTAGTTCACGACTAGCGGGAGACACAGATACGCAGTATTTT.

This clonotype was counted at least ten times. The chain couples TRBV9 to TRBJ1-5; TRBD1 matches at 7 bases. Trimming cost V 3 bases and J 0 bases; bases outside gene matches: 3. The CDR3 sequence is 15 residues long. The germline V gene has CDR1 SGDLS and CDR2 YYNGEE. The CDR3 region has the DNA TGTGCCAGCAGCGGTGGACAGGTTAGCAATCAGCCCCAGCATTTT. This translates into CASSGGQVSNQPQHF.

This clonotype was seen repeatedly, ten times or more. CDR3 DNA: TGCGCCAGCAGGAGAGGCGGGAGGCTCCACATCTACAATGAGCAGTTCTTC. Residues: CASRRGGRLHIYNEQFF. The chain joins TRBV5-1 to TRBJ2-1; TRBD2 matches at 8 bases. Germline assignment: CDR1 SGHRS and CDR2 YFSETQ. There are 17 residues in the CDR3. V shed 5 bases, J shed 3 bases, and the junction held 13 bases outside the gene matches.

This clonotype came up many times. The chain joins TRBV29-1 to TRBJ2-5, with D perhaps TRBD1 (5 bases). V dropped 4 bases and J dropped 5 bases, with 20 bases sitting between them. The CDR3 spans 15 residues. Germline lookup yields CDR1 SQVTM and CDR2 ANQGSEA. The CDR3 protein is CSVVPAGHGPETQYF. DNA for the CDR3: TGCAGCGTTGTTCCAGCAGGGCACGGTCCCGAGACCCAGTACTTC.